The subject of this entry is one TCR beta chain. The antigen remains unidentified. In germline, CDR1 is SQVTM, CDR2 ANQGSEA. V shed 8 bases and J shed 6 bases, with 13 bases lying between them. CDR3 length: 12 residues. The data were obtained in a study of cytomegalovirus exposure and HLA in healthy donors. At the level of the study: The roughly 120 validation repertoires matched the 500 to 750 first-cohort repertoires in platform, a later analysis reported.

Measured with immunoSEQ multiplex PCR; TCRdb has only the in-frame clones, and not every one. The data contain approximately 160,000 clones, about 90% of them singletons. Broader study findings: Rare TCR sequences predominated, though certain public TCRs were found in many donors. Listed as cytomegalovirus-associated were over 150 TCR beta chains.

The sample consisted of PBMCs. This TCR was recovered from a young woman in good health and CMV-seropositive. The chain couples TRBV29-1 to TRBJ2-2; no clear D gene. The CDR3 protein is CSSLGGPGELFF. CDR3 nucleotide sequence: TGCAGCTCCCTCGGTGGTCCCGGGGAGCTGTTTTTT.